Listed below are T cell receptor beta chains from one sample, sequenced in a study of blood T cell repertoires in COVID-19. Clones were sequenced by immunoSEQ multiplex PCR, and TCRdb holds only the in-frame ones, with some missing. The sample records under 200,000 clones, roughly 85% being singletons. Material: peripheral blood. The receptors originated from a man between 60 and 75 years old with active or convalescent COVID-19. The CDR3 runs from the conserved cysteine through the conserved F or W. Each record gives: J gene, V gene, D gene, CDR3 length, clone size, CDR3 DNA, CDR3 protein. The D gene is left open where the match is weak. Size values are once, few and many counts, or a class for expanded clones, and some rows have none.

>TRBJ1-2|TRBV19|TRBD1|16|.
TGTGCCAGTAGTCCGGGACAGGGGTTTATGGGCTATGGCTACACCTTC
CASSPGQGFMGYGYTF
>TRBJ2-1|TRBV11-2|TRBD2|17|.
TGTGCCAGCAGCCGCCGCGGGGGTAGGAGCTCCTACAATGAGCAGTTCTTC
CASSRRGGRSSYNEQFF
>TRBJ1-2|TRBV6-5|TRBD1|14|.
TGTGCCAGCAGCGATCCGGGACAGCGATTTGGCTACACCTTC
CASSDPGQRFGYTF
>TRBJ2-3|TRBV2|TRBD2|14|.
TGTGCCAGCAGTGACCGAACAAGCGGGGGGGGTCTGTATTTT
CASSDRTSGGGLYF
>TRBJ2-7|TRBV30|.|14|.
TGTGCCTGGAGTTTAGGAGGGACTTCCTACGAGCAGTACTTC
CAWSLGGTSYEQYF
>TRBJ1-6|TRBV2|.|13|.
TGTGCCAGCAGACGACAGGTGGATGAAGGCCTCCACTTT
CASRRQVDEGLHF
>TRBJ2-5|TRBV19|TRBD2|15|.
TGTGCCACCAGACTAGCGGGGGGGCTCTGGGAGACCCAGTACTTC
CATRLAGGLWETQYF
>TRBJ2-3|TRBV5-1|.|14|once
TGCGCCAGCAGCTCTGGGGAGTTCACAGATACGCAGTATTTT
CASSSGEFTDTQYF
>TRBJ1-4|TRBV24-1|TRBD1|15|.
TGTGCCACCAGTGATTCGACAGGGGCGGGCGAAAAACTGTTTTTT
CATSDSTGAGEKLFF
>TRBJ2-5|TRBV5-1|.|15|.
TGCGCCAGCAGCCCCATGACAGCGAACGGGGAGACCCAGTACTTC
CASSPMTANGETQYF
>TRBJ1-2|TRBV6-1|.|16|.
TGTGCCAGCAGTGAAAGGAGGACCCGGAGTAGCTATGGCTACACCTTC
CASSERRTRSSYGYTF
>TRBJ1-6|TRBV10-1|.|17|.
TGCGCCAGCAGGGTAGGGAGCTCGAGCTCCTATAATTCACCCCTCCACTTT
CASRVGSSSSYNSPLHF
>TRBJ2-7|TRBV18|TRBD1|14|.
TGTGCCAGCGCAGGGACAGTTAACTCCTACGAGCAGTACTTC
CASAGTVNSYEQYF
>TRBJ2-7|TRBV19|TRBD1|16|.
TGTGCCAGTAGTGTCACCGGGACAGGGGGCGCGGGGGAGCAGTACTTC
CASSVTGTGGAGEQYF
>TRBJ2-1|TRBV29-1|TRBD2|15|.
TGCAGCGTTGGCAGTTGGGGGGGTGGTAAGAATGAGCAGTTCTTC
CSVGSWGGGKNEQFF
>TRBJ1-1|TRBV5-1|TRBD1|15|.
TGCGCCAGCAGCTCTACGACAGGGGGGTTCACTGAAGCTTTCTTT
CASSSTTGGFTEAFF
>TRBJ1-6|TRBV12-3/TRBV12-4|.|13|.
TGTGCCAGCATTGGGCAGGGTGAATCACCCCTCCACTTT
CASIGQGESPLHF